This passage covers 8 T cell receptor beta chains from one sample sequenced in a study of OX40 agonist ivuxolimab in advanced cancers. Profiled with immunoSEQ multiplex PCR; TCRdb holds only in-frame clones, not every one. The sample comprises over 60,000 clones, 85% to 90% of which are singletons, and 0.5% to 0.8% rests with the top ten. Sequenced here: CD4+ or CD8+ T cells sorted from blood, sampled in a trial of the OX40 agonist ivuxolimab. These receptor sequences come from an adult with an advanced solid tumor such as melanoma, head and neck, liver or kidney cancer.

J is TRBJ1-3 and V is TRBV18; 7 nucleotides line up with TRBD1. CDR1 and CDR2 (germline): KGHSH, LQKENI. The CDR3 totals 14 residues. V gave up 6 bases and J gave up 4 bases; unmatched junction bases: 6. The CDR3: CASSFDRDGNTIYF. CDR3 in DNA: TGTGCCAGCTCGTTCGACAGGGACGGAAACACCATATATTTT.

This sequence joins TRBV30 and TRBJ2-7; D remains ambiguous. The CDR3 totals 14 residues. The germline V gene has CDR1 GTSNPN and CDR2 SVGIG (reference sequence). V was trimmed by 0 bases and J by 3 bases, leaving 12 bases between them. The CDR3 is CAWSVSGLGYEQYF. The CDR3 coding sequence is TGTGCCTGGAGTGTCTCAGGATTGGGCTACGAGCAGTACTTC. Full variable domain (missing parts from reference TRBV30 and TRBJ2-7): SQTIHQWPATLVQPVGSPLSLECTVEGTSNPNLYWYRQAAGRGLQLLFYSVGIGQISSEVPQNLSASRPQDRQFILSSKKLLLSDSGFYLCAWSVSGLGYEQYFGPGTRLTVT.

This sequence joins TRBV30 and TRBJ2-2; TRBD1 agrees at 7 bases. Germline V gene lookup returns CDR1 GTSNPN and CDR2 SVGIG (reference sequence). CDR3 length equals 16 residues. Germline trimming cut 3 bases from V and 0 bases from J; bases unmatched to any gene: 7. In DNA form, the CDR3 reads TGTGCCTGGAGGAGAGGGGGCATGGCGAACACCGGGGAGCTGTTTTTT. Amino acids: CAWRRGGMANTGELFF.

This chain joins TRBV7-9 and TRBJ2-1; D perhaps matches TRBD1 (5 bases). Germline V gene data show CDR1 as SEHNR and CDR2 as FQNEAQ (reference sequence). The V end was cut by 5 bases, the J end by 4 bases, with 15 bases between. The CDR3 loop spans 15 amino acids. The CDR3 sequence: CASSRMAQAYNEQFF. The DNA of the CDR3 is TGTGCCAGCAGCCGAATGGCACAGGCTTACAATGAGCAGTTCTTC. The full variable domain, with the rest looked up from reference TRBV7-9 and TRBJ2-1, is DTGVSQNPRHKITKRGQNVTFRCDPISEHNRLYWYRQTLGQGPEFLTYFQNEAQLEKSRLLSDRFSAERPKGSFSTLEIQRTEQGDSAMYLCASSRMAQAYNEQFFGPGTRLTVL.

This chain connects TRBV11-1 to TRBJ2-5; TRBD2 matches at 11 bases. Trimming took 5 bases from V and 1 from J; bases not matched to a gene: 12. Germline V gene lookup returns CDR1 SGHAT and CDR2 FQDESV (reference sequence). The CDR3 sequence is 18 residues long. As DNA, the CDR3 is TGTGCCAGCAGCCCTTTGCCTAGCGGGGGGCCCTTCCAAGAGACCCAGTACTTC. It yields the protein CASSPLPSGGPFQETQYF.

CDR3 in DNA: TGCGCCAGCAGCTCCGGACTAGCGGGGGTTCAAGAGACCCAGTACTTC. Its translation: CASSSGLAGVQETQYF. The chain employs TRBV5-1 and TRBJ2-5; TRBD2 matches 13 bases. V lost 3 bases, J lost 2 bases, and 4 bases stayed unmatched. Germline lookup yields CDR1 SGHRS and CDR2 YFSETQ. CDR3 length equals 16 residues.

The CDR3 nucleotides read TGTGCCAGCAGCTTGCCCGGAACCCGAAGGGAGCAGTACTTC. Its translation is CASSLPGTRREQYF. The chain recombines TRBV5-6 with TRBJ2-7; D remains ambiguous. The CDR3 covers 14 residues. Germline V CDR1 and CDR2: SGHDT, YYEEEE. The V gene lost 1 base and the J gene lost 7 bases, with 15 bases spanning the gap.

The chain links TRBV5-4 to TRBJ2-1; 7 bases line up with TRBD1. The CDR3 contains 15 residues. V gave up 2 bases and J gave up 2 bases; unmatched junction bases: 4. CDR1 is SGHNT, CDR2 YYREEE, per germline (reference sequence). CDR3: CASSFNRGTYNEQFF. CDR3 DNA sequence: TGTGCCAGCAGCTTTAACAGGGGCACCTACAATGAGCAGTTCTTC.